The 20 T cell receptor beta chains below come from one sample, sequenced in a study of blood T cell repertoires in COVID-19. Repertoires were generated with immunoSEQ multiplex PCR, while TCRdb's copy carries only in-frame clones and drops some. This sample carries 110,000 to 150,000 clones, about 84% of them seen once, and the ten largest clones take around 6.8%. What was sequenced was peripheral blood. These receptors originate from a human donor in a cohort sampled during active COVID-19.

The gene calls are TRBV6-5 and TRBJ2-2; a weak D match, TRBD2 (5 bases). Trimming removed 1 base from V and 7 bases from J, with 16 bases in between. This CDR3 has 16 amino acids. Germline CDR1 reads MNHEY; CDR2 reads SVGAGI. Here the CDR3 reads CASSYLAGVRNGELFF. CDR3 coding DNA: TGTGCCAGCAGTTACTTGGCGGGTGTAAGGAACGGGGAGCTGTTTTTT.

V usage is TRBV3-1 (or the pseudogene TRBV3-2) and J usage is TRBJ2-3; TRBD1 is a possible D gene (5 bases). The CDR3 has 17 amino acids. V dropped 6 bases and J dropped 1 base, with 20 bases sitting between them. Germline V CDR1 and CDR2: LGHDT, YNNKEL (reference sequence). CDR3 sequence: CASRQSTGPGGTDTQYF. The DNA of the CDR3 is TGTGCCAGCAGACAATCAACAGGTCCGGGTGGCACAGATACGCAGTATTTT.

The chain has TRBV27 and TRBJ2-3; TRBD1 matches at 8 bases. The CDR3 loop spans 17 amino acids. The germline CDR1 and CDR2 sequences are MNHEY and SMNVEV (reference sequence). Losses at the gene ends were 5 bases for V and 8 bases for J; bases not matched to a gene: 18. The CDR3 bases are TGTGCCAGCAGTCCCGGACAGGGATGGGTCCTGCAGGGTACGCAGTATTTT. It yields the protein CASSPGQGWVLQGTQYF.

This clone was picked up one time. CDR3 sequence reads: CAGRRGEGEKLFF. The CDR3, as DNA: TGTGCCGGGAGACGGGGGGAAGGAGAAAAACTGTTTTTT. V is TRBV2 and J is TRBJ1-4; a possible D gene is TRBD1 (5 bases). This CDR3 is 13 amino acids long. The V end lost 11 bases, the J end lost 8 bases, and 18 bases lay between the germline ends. From germline, CDR1 is SNHLY and CDR2 FYNNEI. Full variable domain (rest looked up from reference TRBV2 and TRBJ1-4): EPEVTQTPSHQVTQMGQEVILRCVPISNHLYFYWYRQILGQKVEFLVSFYNNEISEKSEIFDDQFSVERPDGSNFTLKIRSTKLEDSAMYFCAGRRGEGEKLFFGSGTQLSVL.

The genes are TRBV7-9 and TRBJ1-4, with 10 positions matching TRBD1. Germline-derived CDR1 and CDR2 are SEHNR and FQNEAQ (reference sequence). V shed 1 base and J 1 base; nucleotides not matched to a gene: 3. CDR3 length: 17 residues. The DNA of the CDR3 is TGTGCCAGCAGCTTAGGGGACAGGGGTGGAACTAATGAAAAACTGTTTTTT. Protein product: CASSLGDRGGTNEKLFF. The variable domain in full, with the rest retrieved from reference TRBV7-9 and TRBJ1-4, is DTGVSQNPRHKITKRGQNVTFRCDPISEHNRLYWYRQTLGQGPEFLTYFQNEAQLEKSRLLSDRFSAERPKGSFSTLEIQRTEQGDSAMYLCASSLGDRGGTNEKLFFGSGTQLSVL.

This sequence joins TRBV4-1 and TRBJ2-3; tentatively, D is TRBD1 (5 bases). Per the germline V gene, CDR1 is MGHRA and CDR2 is YSYEKL. The CDR3 extends over 18 amino acids. Deletions cut 4 bases from V and 2 bases from J, with 22 bases between. CDR3 amino acids: CASSPFFVRSGSTDTQYF. The CDR3 DNA reads as TGCGCCAGCAGCCCCTTCTTCGTACGGTCAGGGTCCACAGATACGCAGTATTTT.

The chain links TRBV28 to TRBJ1-6; D ambiguous. CDR3 length: 11 residues. V lost 3 bases and J 11 bases, leaving 5 bases between the germline ends. Germline V lookup: CDR1 MDHEN, CDR2 SYDVKM. CDR3 sequence reads: CASSFRAPLHF. CDR3 DNA: TGTGCCAGCAGTTTTAGAGCACCCCTCCACTTT.

The CDR3 region is CASSPQGEQHEQYF. The CDR3 DNA follows: TGTGCCAGCAGCCCACAGGGGGAACAGCACGAGCAGTACTTC. The J gene is TRBJ2-7, the V gene TRBV6-5, with 8 bases lining up with TRBD1. V dropped 6 bases and J dropped 5; count of bases not matched to a gene: 9. CDR3 length equals 14 residues. Germline CDR1 reads MNHEY; CDR2 reads SVGAGI.

This clone appeared once. This chain connects TRBV19 to TRBJ2-3; D is possibly TRBD2 (6 bases). From germline, CDR1 is LNHDA and CDR2 SQIVND (reference sequence). Trimming cost V 6 bases and J 2 bases, with 12 bases left between them. The CDR3 extends over 14 amino acids. As DNA, the CDR3 is TGTGCCAGTAGGGAGGGCCCGCACACAGATACGCAGTATTTT. It translates to CASREGPHTDTQYF.

CDR3 in DNA: TGTGCCAGCAGCACTAACTCAGGGGGCGGCTATGGCTACACCTTC. Translated: CASSTNSGGGYGYTF. The J gene is TRBJ1-2, the V gene TRBV7-9; the match to TRBD1 covers 8 bases. This CDR3 is 15 amino acids long. Germline values: CDR1 SEHNR, CDR2 FQNEAQ (reference sequence). The ends lost 5 bases at V and 4 bases at J; junction bases unmatched: 9.

The CDR3 bases are TGTGCCAGAAGCCTCGCGAGCCGGGAGTACTTC. Its translation is CARSLASREYF. V and J are TRBV5-3 and TRBJ2-7; no firm D call. TRBV5-3 is annotated as an ORF whose role is uncertain. The CDR3 has 11 residues. Trimming cost V 4 bases and J 11 bases, with 13 bases left between them.

The rearrangement joins TRBV12-3 or TRBV12-4 to TRBJ1-2; perhaps TRBD1 as D (6 bases). V lost 6 bases to trimming and J lost 8 bases, with 13 bases between them. CDR3 length: 12 amino acids. The CDR3 protein is CASRRGSGGYTF. The DNA for the CDR3 is TGTGCCAGCAGAAGGGGGTCCGGAGGCTACACCTTC.

This rearrangement joins TRBV12-3 or TRBV12-4 to TRBJ1-2, with 8 positions matching TRBD1. This CDR3 spans 13 amino acids. V lost 4 bases, J lost 6 bases, and 4 bases stayed unmatched. The CDR3 sequence is CASSSRRGHGYTF. The CDR3 DNA reads as TGTGCCAGCAGTTCTCGCAGGGGGCATGGCTACACCTTC.

The V and J genes are TRBV7-3 and TRBJ2-1; 12 positions match TRBD2. Germline lookup yields CDR1 SGHTA and CDR2 FQGTGA. The CDR3 spans 16 residues. V gave up 0 bases and J gave up 9 bases; unmatched junction bases: 6. The CDR3 is CASSLTRTSGVGEQFF. CDR3 DNA: TGTGCCAGCAGCTTAACGAGGACTAGCGGGGTGGGTGAGCAGTTCTTC. The variable domain in full, with the rest retrieved from reference TRBV7-3 and TRBJ2-1, is GAGVSQTPSNKVTEKGKYVELRCDPISGHTALYWYRQSLGQGPEFLIYFQGTGAADDSGLPNDRFFAVRPEGSVSTLKIQRTERGDSAVYLCASSLTRTSGVGEQFFGPGTRLTVL.

The chain combines TRBV9 with TRBJ2-3, with 8 bases matching TRBD2. Germline assignment: CDR1 SGDLS and CDR2 YYNGEE. The CDR3 loop spans 14 amino acids. V dropped 3 bases and J dropped 4; count of bases not matched to a gene: 4. The CDR3 DNA follows: TGTGCCAGCAGCGCCCGGCGGGGGGCAGATACGCAGTATTTT. It is translated as CASSARRGADTQYF.

CDR3 sequence: CASSPTGQQWQYF. CDR3 nucleotides: TGTGCCAGCAGCCCGACCGGACAGCAGTGGCAGTACTTC. The V call is TRBV11-2, the J call TRBJ2-7; weak D call: TRBD1 (6 bases). The CDR3 covers 13 residues. CDR1 SGHAT and CDR2 FQNNGV come from the germline V gene. Trimming took 5 bases from V and 9 from J, leaving 17 bases between them.

The V call is TRBV13, the J call TRBJ2-2; D might be TRBD2 (5 bases). The ends were cut back, 2 bases at V and 5 bases at J, with 15 bases in the middle. This CDR3 comprises 16 residues. Germline V gene sequence: CDR1 PRHDT, CDR2 FYEKMQ (reference sequence). As DNA, the CDR3 is TGTGCCAGCAGCTTAAGAGTGGGTTGGGAGACCGGGGAGCTGTTTTTT. Protein: CASSLRVGWETGELFF. Drawing the rest from reference TRBV13 and TRBJ2-2, the complete variable domain is AAGVIQSPRHLIKEKRETATLKCYPIPRHDTVYWYQQGPGQDPQFLISFYEKMQSDKGSIPDRFSAQQFSDYHSELNMSSLELGDSALYFCASSLRVGWETGELFFGEGSRLTVL.

V and J are TRBV5-4 and TRBJ1-6; no reliable D call. V was trimmed by 0 bases and J by 7 bases, leaving 5 bases between them. Germline V gene data show CDR1 as SGHNT and CDR2 as YYREEE (reference sequence). The length of the CDR3 is 13 residues. The CDR3 nucleotides read TGTGCCAGCAGCTTGGAGCCCAATTCACCCCTCCACTTT. It is translated as CASSLEPNSPLHF.

This clone was seen only once. The V gene is TRBV1, the J gene TRBJ2-3; the table calls TRBD1, which could not be checked here. TRBV1 is a known pseudogene. The CDR3 is made up of 18 amino acids. The CDR3 here is CTSSQDQYRSVPTDTQYF. The CDR3 DNA is TGCACCAGCAGCCAAGATCAGTACAGATCAGTCCCCACAGATACGCAGTATTTT.

Written as DNA, the CDR3 is TGTGCCAGCAGCTTGATACTAGCGGGGGGGAGAAGTACCGGGGAGCTGTTTTTT. It specifies CASSLILAGGRSTGELFF. V gene TRBV5-8 combines with J gene TRBJ2-2, with 13 bases lining up with TRBD2. With V trimmed by 1 base and J by 5 bases, 8 bases remained unmatched. This CDR3 region has 18 residues. The germline gives CDR1 SGHTS, CDR2 YDEGEE. Complete variable domain (other parts from reference TRBV5-8 and TRBJ2-2): EAGVTQSPTHLIKTRGQQATLRCSPISGHTSVYWYQQALGLGLQFLLWYDEGEERNRGNFPPRFSGRQFPNYSSELNVNALELEDSALYLCASSLILAGGRSTGELFFGEGSRLTVL.